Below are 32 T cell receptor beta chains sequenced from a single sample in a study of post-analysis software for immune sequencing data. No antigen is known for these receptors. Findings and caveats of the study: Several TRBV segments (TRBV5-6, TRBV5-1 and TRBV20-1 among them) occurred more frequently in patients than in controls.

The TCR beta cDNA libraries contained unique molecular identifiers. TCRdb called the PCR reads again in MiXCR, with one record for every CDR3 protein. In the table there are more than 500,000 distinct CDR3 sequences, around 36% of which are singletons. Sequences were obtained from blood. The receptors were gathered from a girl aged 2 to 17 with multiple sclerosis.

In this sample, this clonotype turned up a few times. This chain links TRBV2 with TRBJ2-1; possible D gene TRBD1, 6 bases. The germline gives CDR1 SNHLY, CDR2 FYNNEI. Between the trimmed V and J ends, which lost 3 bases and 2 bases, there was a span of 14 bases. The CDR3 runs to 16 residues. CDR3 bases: TGTGCCAGCAGTGAGACGCCCGCAGGGGCCTACAATGAGCAGTTCTTC. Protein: CASSETPAGAYNEQFF.

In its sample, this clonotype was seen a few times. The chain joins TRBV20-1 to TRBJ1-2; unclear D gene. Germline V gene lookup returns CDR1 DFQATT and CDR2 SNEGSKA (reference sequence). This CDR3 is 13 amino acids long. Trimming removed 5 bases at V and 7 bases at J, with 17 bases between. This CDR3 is CSASRHSTGGYTF. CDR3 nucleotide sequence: TGCAGTGCTTCGCGACACTCCACTGGTGGCTACACCTTC.

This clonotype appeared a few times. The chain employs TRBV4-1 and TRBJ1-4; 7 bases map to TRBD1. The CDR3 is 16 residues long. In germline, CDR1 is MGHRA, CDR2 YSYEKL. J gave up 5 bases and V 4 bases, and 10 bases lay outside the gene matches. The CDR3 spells CASSPSADRRNEKLFF. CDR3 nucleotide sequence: TGCGCCAGCAGCCCTTCCGCGGACAGGCGAAATGAAAAACTGTTTTTT.

The CDR3 nucleotides are TGTGCCAGCAGTGCTGGGGGAGGAAATGAAAAACTGTTTTTT. Protein sequence: CASSAGGGNEKLFF. This sequence joins TRBV6-1 and TRBJ1-4; tentative D call: TRBD1 (5 bases). V was trimmed by 4 bases and J by 5 bases, leaving 11 bases between them. The CDR3 length is 14 residues. The V gene's germline CDR1 is MNHNS and CDR2 SASEGT.

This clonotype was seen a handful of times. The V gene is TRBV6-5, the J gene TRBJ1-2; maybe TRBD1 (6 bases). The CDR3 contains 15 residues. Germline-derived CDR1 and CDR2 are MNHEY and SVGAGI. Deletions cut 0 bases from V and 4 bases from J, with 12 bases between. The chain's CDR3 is CASSYSGGPVYGYTF. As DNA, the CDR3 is TGTGCCAGCAGTTACTCAGGGGGACCGGTCTATGGCTACACCTTC.

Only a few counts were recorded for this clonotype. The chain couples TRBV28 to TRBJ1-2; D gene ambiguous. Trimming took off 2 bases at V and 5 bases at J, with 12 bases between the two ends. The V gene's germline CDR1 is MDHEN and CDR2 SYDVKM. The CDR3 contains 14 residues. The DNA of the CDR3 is TGTGCCAGCAGTTTAAGCGGGCGGAGGTATGGCTACACCTTC. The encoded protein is CASSLSGRRYGYTF.

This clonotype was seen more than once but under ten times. In DNA form, the CDR3 reads TGCAGTGCTAGAGTTACAGCGGAGGCGCCAACACGGGAGACCCAGTACTTC. It encodes CSARVTAEAPTRETQYF. The chain recombines TRBV20-1 with TRBJ2-5, with D perhaps matching TRBD2 (5 bases). V dropped 1 base and J dropped 5 bases, with 23 bases sitting between them. This CDR3 has 17 residues. The germline gives CDR1 DFQATT, CDR2 SNEGSKA (reference sequence).

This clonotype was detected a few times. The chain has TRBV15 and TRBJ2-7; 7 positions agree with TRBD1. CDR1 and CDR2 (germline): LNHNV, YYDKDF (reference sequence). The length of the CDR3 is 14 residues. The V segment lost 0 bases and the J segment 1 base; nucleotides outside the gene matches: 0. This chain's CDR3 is CATSREQGSYEQYF. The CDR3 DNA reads TGTGCCACCAGCAGAGAACAGGGGTCCTACGAGCAGTACTTC.

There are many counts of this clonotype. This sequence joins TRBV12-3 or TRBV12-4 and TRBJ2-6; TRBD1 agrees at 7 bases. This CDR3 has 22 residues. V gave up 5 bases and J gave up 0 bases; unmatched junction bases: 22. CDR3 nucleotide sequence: TGTGCCAGCAGTCCCCTCGTTAGAGGTGTGGACAGGCTTAGCTCTGGGGCCAACGTCCTGACTTTC. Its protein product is CASSPLVRGVDRLSSGANVLTF.

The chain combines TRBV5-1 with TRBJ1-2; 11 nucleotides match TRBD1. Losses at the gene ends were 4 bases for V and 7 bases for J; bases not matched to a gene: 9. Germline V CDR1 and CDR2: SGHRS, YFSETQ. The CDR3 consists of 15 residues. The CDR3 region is CASSGYGQGAFGYTF. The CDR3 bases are TGCGCCAGCAGCGGGTACGGACAGGGGGCGTTTGGCTACACCTTC.

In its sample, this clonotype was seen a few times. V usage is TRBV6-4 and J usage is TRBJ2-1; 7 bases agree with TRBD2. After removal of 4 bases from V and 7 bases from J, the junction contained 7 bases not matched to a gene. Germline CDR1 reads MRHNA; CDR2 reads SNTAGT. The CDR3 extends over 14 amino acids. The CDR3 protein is CASSGGEGGNEQFF. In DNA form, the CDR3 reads TGTGCCAGCAGTGGGGGAGAGGGAGGGAATGAGCAGTTCTTC.

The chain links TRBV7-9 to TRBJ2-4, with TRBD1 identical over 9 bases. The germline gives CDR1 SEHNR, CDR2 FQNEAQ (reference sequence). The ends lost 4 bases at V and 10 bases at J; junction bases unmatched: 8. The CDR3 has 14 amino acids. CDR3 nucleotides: TGTGCCAGCAGCTCGGGACAGGGCTGGGGGATTCAGTACTTC. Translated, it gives CASSSGQGWGIQYF.

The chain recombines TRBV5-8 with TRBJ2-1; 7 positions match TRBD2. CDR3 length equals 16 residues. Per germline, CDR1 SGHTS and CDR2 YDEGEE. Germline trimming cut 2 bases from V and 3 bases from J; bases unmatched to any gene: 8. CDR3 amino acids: CASSFGPAGYYNEQFF. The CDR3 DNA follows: TGTGCCAGCAGCTTCGGACCAGCGGGGTACTACAATGAGCAGTTCTTC.

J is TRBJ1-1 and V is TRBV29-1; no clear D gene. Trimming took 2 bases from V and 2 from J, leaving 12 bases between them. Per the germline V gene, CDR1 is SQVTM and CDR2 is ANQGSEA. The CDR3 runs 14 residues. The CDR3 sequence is CSVELRFGNTEAFF. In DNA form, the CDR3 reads TGCAGCGTTGAACTCCGGTTCGGAAACACTGAAGCTTTCTTT.

The CDR3 bases are TGCGCCAGCAGCGTGGAGGGGCAGGGCTACGAGCAGTACTTC. Translation gives CASSVEGQGYEQYF. The chain is built from TRBV5-1 and TRBJ2-7, with a weak D call TRBD2 (6 bases). The V gene lost 4 bases and the J gene lost 3 bases, with 14 bases spanning the gap. Per germline, CDR1 SGHRS and CDR2 YFSETQ. This CDR3 is built from 14 residues.

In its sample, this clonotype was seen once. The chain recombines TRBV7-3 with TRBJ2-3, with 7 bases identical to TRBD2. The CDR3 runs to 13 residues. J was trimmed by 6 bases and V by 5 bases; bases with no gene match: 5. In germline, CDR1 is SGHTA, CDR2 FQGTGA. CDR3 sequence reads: CASSRGRDDTQYF. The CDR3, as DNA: TGTGCCAGCAGCCGGGGGAGGGATGATACGCAGTATTTT.

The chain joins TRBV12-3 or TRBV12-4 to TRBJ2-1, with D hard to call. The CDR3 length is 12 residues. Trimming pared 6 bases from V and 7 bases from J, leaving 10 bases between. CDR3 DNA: TGTGCCAGCAGCCGACCCCTGAATGAGCAGTTCTTC. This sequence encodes CASSRPLNEQFF.

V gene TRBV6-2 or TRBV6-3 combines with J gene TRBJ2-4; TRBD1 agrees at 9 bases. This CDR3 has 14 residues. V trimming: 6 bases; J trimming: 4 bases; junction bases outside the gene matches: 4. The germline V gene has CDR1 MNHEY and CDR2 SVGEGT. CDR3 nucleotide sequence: TGTGCCAGCAGCCACGGACAGGGGAAAAACATTCAGTACTTC. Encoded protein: CASSHGQGKNIQYF.

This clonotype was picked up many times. CDR3 sequence (DNA): TGCGCCAGCAGCTTGGAAGGGGGCTCCTACAATGAGCAGTTCTTC. Its translation is CASSLEGGSYNEQFF. The V gene is TRBV5-1, the J gene TRBJ2-1; D possibly corresponds to TRBD1 (6 bases). Trimming left V 0 bases short and J 0 bases short, with 7 bases between. This CDR3 has 15 residues. Per germline, CDR1 SGHRS and CDR2 YFSETQ.

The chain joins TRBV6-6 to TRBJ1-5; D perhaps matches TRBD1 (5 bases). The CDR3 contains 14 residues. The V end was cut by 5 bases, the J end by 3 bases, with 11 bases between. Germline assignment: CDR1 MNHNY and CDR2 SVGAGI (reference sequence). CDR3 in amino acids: CASSKDSHNQPQHF. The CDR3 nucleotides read TGTGCCAGCAGTAAAGACAGCCACAATCAGCCCCAGCATTTT.

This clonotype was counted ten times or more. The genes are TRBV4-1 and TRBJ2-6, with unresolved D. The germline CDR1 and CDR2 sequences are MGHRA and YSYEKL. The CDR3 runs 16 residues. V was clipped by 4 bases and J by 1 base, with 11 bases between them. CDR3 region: CASSPLVTSGANVLTF. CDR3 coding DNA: TGCGCCAGCAGCCCCCTCGTTACTTCTGGGGCCAACGTCCTGACTTTC.

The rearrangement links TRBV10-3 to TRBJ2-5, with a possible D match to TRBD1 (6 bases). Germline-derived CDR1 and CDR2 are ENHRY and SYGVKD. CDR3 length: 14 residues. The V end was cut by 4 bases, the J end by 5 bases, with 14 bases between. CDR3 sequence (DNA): TGTGCCATCAGTGGGGGGCCATATGGGGAGACCCAGTACTTC. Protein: CAISGGPYGETQYF.

Here the CDR3 reads CSARGRGLAGELYEQYF. The CDR3 DNA reads as TGCAGTGCTAGAGGTCGAGGACTAGCGGGGGAGCTCTACGAGCAGTACTTC. The chain combines TRBV20-1 with TRBJ2-7; 13 bases match TRBD2. Per germline, CDR1 DFQATT and CDR2 SNEGSKA (reference sequence). The CDR3 covers 17 residues. J gave up 3 bases and V 1 base, and 9 bases lay outside the gene matches.

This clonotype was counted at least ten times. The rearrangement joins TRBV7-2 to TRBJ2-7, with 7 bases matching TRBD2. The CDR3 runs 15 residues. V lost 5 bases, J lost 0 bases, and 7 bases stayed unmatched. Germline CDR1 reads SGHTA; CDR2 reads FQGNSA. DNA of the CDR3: TGTGCCAGCAGCAACGGGGGGTGGAGCTCCTACGAGCAGTACTTC. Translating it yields CASSNGGWSSYEQYF.

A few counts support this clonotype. CDR3 nucleotide sequence: TGCGCCAGCAGGCGCCTAGCGGGGCCATACAATGAGCAGTTCTTC. This gives the protein CASRRLAGPYNEQFF. The J gene is TRBJ2-1, the V gene TRBV4-1; the match to TRBD2 covers 9 bases. The CDR3 spans 15 residues. V gave up 6 bases and J gave up 4 bases; unmatched junction bases: 7. Germline values: CDR1 MGHRA, CDR2 YSYEKL.

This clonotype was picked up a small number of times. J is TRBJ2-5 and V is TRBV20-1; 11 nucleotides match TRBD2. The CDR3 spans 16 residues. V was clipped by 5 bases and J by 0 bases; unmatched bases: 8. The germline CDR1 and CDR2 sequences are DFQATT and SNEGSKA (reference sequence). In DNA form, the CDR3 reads TGCAGTGCTTATCTAGCGGGGGGAAATTACCAAGAGACCCAGTACTTC. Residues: CSAYLAGGNYQETQYF.

The CDR3 DNA is TGTGCCAGCAGTGTAAATGTGGGCGACAATGAGCAGTTCTTC. Protein product: CASSVNVGDNEQFF. The J gene is TRBJ2-1, the V gene TRBV6-1; D ambiguous. The CDR3 contains 14 residues. In germline, CDR1 is MNHNS, CDR2 SASEGT. V was shortened by 4 bases and J by 5 bases, with 12 bases between the two germline ends.

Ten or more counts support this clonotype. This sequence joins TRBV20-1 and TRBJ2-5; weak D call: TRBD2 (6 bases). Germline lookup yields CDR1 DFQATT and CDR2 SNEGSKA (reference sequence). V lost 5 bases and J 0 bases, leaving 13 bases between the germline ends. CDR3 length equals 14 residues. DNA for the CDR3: TGCAGTGCTGGGGGGTGGACACACCAAGAGACCCAGTACTTC. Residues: CSAGGWTHQETQYF.

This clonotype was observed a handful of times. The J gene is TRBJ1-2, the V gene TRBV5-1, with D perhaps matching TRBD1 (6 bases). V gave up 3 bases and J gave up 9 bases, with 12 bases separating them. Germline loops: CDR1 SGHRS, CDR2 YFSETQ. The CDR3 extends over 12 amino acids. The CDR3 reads CASSWEQGSYTF. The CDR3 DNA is TGCGCCAGCAGCTGGGAACAGGGTAGCTACACCTTC.

The CDR3 DNA follows: TGTGCCAGCAGAGACTTAGGGGGCACTGAAGCTTTCTTT. This gives the protein CASRDLGGTEAFF. The rearrangement uses TRBV7-6 and TRBJ1-1; D may be TRBD1 (6 bases). V dropped 6 bases and J dropped 4 bases, with 12 bases sitting between them. The CDR3 sequence is 13 residues long. Looked up from germline, CDR1 is SGHVS and CDR2 is FNYEAQ.

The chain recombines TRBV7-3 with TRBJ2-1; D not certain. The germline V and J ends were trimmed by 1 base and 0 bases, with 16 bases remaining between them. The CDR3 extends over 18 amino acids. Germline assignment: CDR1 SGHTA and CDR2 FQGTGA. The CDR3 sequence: CASSLRPAAGRSYNEQFF. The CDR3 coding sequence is TGTGCCAGCAGCTTAAGACCGGCGGCAGGACGCTCCTACAATGAGCAGTTCTTC.

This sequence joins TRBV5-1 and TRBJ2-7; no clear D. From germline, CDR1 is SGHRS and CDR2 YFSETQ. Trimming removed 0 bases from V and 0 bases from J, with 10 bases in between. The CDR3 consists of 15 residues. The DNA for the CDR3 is TGCGCCAGCAGCTTGGAACACCCAAGCTCCTACGAGCAGTACTTC. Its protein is CASSLEHPSSYEQYF.